These 28 T cell receptor beta chains originate from one sample sequenced in a study of cytomegalovirus exposure and HLA in healthy donors. Sequencing was performed with immunoSEQ multiplex PCR; in TCRdb, only in-frame clones are kept and a portion is missing. In the table there are 200,000 or so clones, about 90% of which are singletons. Sequencing was done on a sample of PBMCs. These receptors were taken from a woman between 18 and 29 years old in good health and CMV-seronegative.

This rearrangement joins TRBV14 to TRBJ2-1; TRBD2 matches at 7 bases. CDR1 and CDR2 from the germline V gene are SGHDN and FVKESK. This CDR3 comprises 15 residues. V dropped 4 bases and J dropped 1; count of bases not matched to a gene: 4. CDR3 region: CASSRGSVSYNEQFF. The CDR3 nucleotides read TGTGCCAGCAGCCGCGGGAGTGTGTCCTACAATGAGCAGTTCTTC.

This chain uses TRBV6-1 with TRBJ2-5; 11 bases match TRBD2. Trimming at V came to 5 bases and at J to 6 bases, leaving 8 bases not matched to a gene. There are 15 residues in the CDR3. CDR1 MNHNS and CDR2 SASEGT come from the germline V gene. CDR3 protein: CASSMRLAGSQTQYF. The CDR3 DNA is TGTGCCAGCAGTATGCGACTAGCGGGGAGCCAGACCCAGTACTTC.

The CDR3 loop is CASTLTGTEFAFF. The CDR3, as DNA: TGCGCCAGCACACTCACCGGGACAGAATTCGCTTTCTTT. V and J are TRBV5-1 and TRBJ1-1; 7 bases fit TRBD1. The germline CDR1 and CDR2 sequences are SGHRS and YFSETQ. J lost 11 bases, V lost 6 bases, and 13 bases had no gene match. The CDR3 runs to 13 residues.

This rearrangement joins TRBV30 to TRBJ1-5; D is uncertain. CDR3 size: 16 residues. Germline CDR1 reads GTSNPN; CDR2 reads SVGIG (reference sequence). Trimming took 0 bases from V and 7 from J, leaving 19 bases between them. The CDR3 is CAWSVRSYRSGQPQHF. CDR3 sequence (DNA): TGTGCCTGGAGTGTCCGCTCATATAGGTCGGGACAGCCCCAGCATTTT.

This rearrangement joins TRBV27 to TRBJ2-7; weak D call: TRBD1 (5 bases). Germline V gene sequence: CDR1 MNHEY, CDR2 SMNVEV (reference sequence). The CDR3 consists of 14 residues. V was trimmed by 1 base and J by 4 bases, leaving 11 bases between them. Written as DNA, the CDR3 is TGTGCCAGCAGTTTATGGGGTGACAGATACGAGCAGTACTTC. Protein product: CASSLWGDRYEQYF.

This clone occurred once. The rearrangement joins TRBV30 to TRBJ2-7; D call uncertain. Trimming took off 0 bases at V and 4 bases at J, with 7 bases between the two ends. This CDR3 has 12 residues. CDR1 and CDR2 (germline): GTSNPN, SVGIG (reference sequence). The CDR3, as DNA: TGTGCCTGGAGTGTAGTAGATTACGAGCAGTACTTC. This codes for CAWSVVDYEQYF.

This clone was recorded many times. In nucleotides, the CDR3 is TGTGCCAGCAGCGTAGATGGGACTAGCGGTCGAAATGAGCAGTTCTTC. It yields the protein CASSVDGTSGRNEQFF. This chain connects TRBV9 to TRBJ2-1, with 11 bases fitting TRBD2. V was pared by 0 bases and J by 7 bases, with 6 bases of the junction left unmatched. This CDR3 spans 16 amino acids. CDR1 is SGDLS and CDR2 is YYNGEE in the germline V gene.

This clone was counted once. J is TRBJ1-2 and V is TRBV25-1; 10 bases align to TRBD1. CDR3 size: 16 residues. Germline V lookup: CDR1 MGHDK, CDR2 SYGVNS. V lost 1 base and J lost 8; bases outside the gene matches: 10. The CDR3 loop reads CASSEFRTGGTEGYTF. CDR3 nucleotide sequence: TGTGCCAGCAGTGAATTCAGGACAGGGGGGACGGAGGGCTACACCTTC.

This chain connects TRBV19 to TRBJ1-2; 9 bases agree with TRBD1. The CDR3 spans 16 residues. The trim removed 7 bases at V and 0 bases at J, leaving 9 bases unmatched. Germline CDR1 reads LNHDA; CDR2 reads SQIVND (reference sequence). The DNA of the CDR3 is TGTGCCAGTACCCCGGACAGGGGTCGTTCTAACTATGGCTACACCTTC. It encodes CASTPDRGRSNYGYTF.

V usage is TRBV10-2 and J usage is TRBJ1-4; tentative D call: TRBD1 (6 bases). CDR1 and CDR2 (germline): WSHSY, SAAADI. CDR3 length: 13 amino acids. Trimming took 8 bases from V and 3 from J, leaving 10 bases between them. For the CDR3, the DNA is TGCGCCAGCCAGGGGTTTGCTAATGAAAAACTGTTTTTT. Protein: CASQGFANEKLFF.

The chain recombines TRBV5-1 with TRBJ2-3, with 7 bases fitting TRBD2. CDR1 and CDR2 from the germline V gene are SGHRS and YFSETQ. J gave up 3 bases and V 5 bases, and 9 bases lay outside the gene matches. The CDR3 has 15 residues. In DNA form, the CDR3 reads TGCGCCAGCAGGCTCCGGGGGGAAGATACAGATACGCAGTATTTT. Translation: CASRLRGEDTDTQYF.

The gene calls are TRBV30 and TRBJ1-5, with TRBD1 matching 7 bases. The J segment lost 3 bases and the V segment lost 0 bases, leaving 8 bases of the junction unmatched. The CDR3 spans 16 residues. Germline V lookup: CDR1 GTSNPN, CDR2 SVGIG (reference sequence). CDR3 sequence: CAWSVGGGTVNQPQHF. The CDR3, as DNA: TGTGCCTGGAGTGTAGGTGGAGGGACAGTCAATCAGCCCCAGCATTTT.

V usage is TRBV28 and J usage is TRBJ1-4; 8 bases line up with TRBD1. CDR1 is MDHEN, CDR2 SYDVKM, per germline. There are 14 residues in the CDR3. J lost 5 bases, V lost 6 bases, and 5 bases had no gene match. The CDR3 spells CASRSGQANEKLFF. DNA for the CDR3: TGTGCCAGCAGGTCGGGACAGGCCAATGAAAAACTGTTTTTT.

The chain carries TRBV2 and TRBJ2-7; D possibly corresponds to TRBD1 (5 bases). The V and J ends lost 7 bases and 2 bases respectively, with 9 bases between them. The germline V gene has CDR1 SNHLY and CDR2 FYNNEI. The CDR3 totals 12 residues. The DNA for the CDR3 is TGTGCCAGCAAGACAGACACCTACGAGCAGTACTTC. Its translation: CASKTDTYEQYF.

J is TRBJ2-1 and V is TRBV9, with 10 bases aligning to TRBD2. Germline CDR1 and CDR2: SGDLS and YYNGEE. CDR3 length: 15 residues. V was pared by 10 bases and J by 0 bases, with 7 bases of the junction left unmatched. The CDR3 bases are TGTGCCGCGTCCAGCGGGAGGGCCTCCTACAATGAGCAGTTCTTC. Amino acid sequence: CAASSGRASYNEQFF. The full variable domain, its missing parts supplied by reference TRBV9 and TRBJ2-1, is DSGVTQTPKHLITATGQRVTLRCSPRSGDLSVYWYQQSLDQGLQFLIQYYNGEERAKGNILERFSAQQFPDLHSELNLSSLELGDSALYFCAASSGRASYNEQFFGPGTRLTVL.

This clone was detected once. This chain joins TRBV5-1 and TRBJ2-2; the match to TRBD1 covers 8 bases. CDR3 size: 13 residues. V was clipped by 5 bases and J by 4 bases; unmatched bases: 1. Germline-derived CDR1 and CDR2 are SGHRS and YFSETQ. This CDR3 reads CASRDRATGELFF. As DNA, the CDR3 is TGCGCCAGCAGGGACAGGGCCACCGGGGAGCTGTTTTTT.

The gene calls are TRBV19 and TRBJ2-5; D remains ambiguous. Trimming took off 7 bases at V and 5 bases at J, with 17 bases between the two ends. Germline V CDR1 and CDR2: LNHDA, SQIVND (reference sequence). This CDR3 is 14 amino acids long. The CDR3 coding sequence is TGTGCCAGTACCCCCACATGGCGGCAGGAGACCCAGTACTTC. This sequence encodes CASTPTWRQETQYF.

This clone appeared a single time. The chain's CDR3 is CASSQDAIYGYTF. CDR3 nucleotide sequence: TGCGCCAGCAGCCAAGATGCGATCTATGGCTACACCTTC. This chain joins TRBV4-1 and TRBJ1-2; D gene ambiguous. The V and J ends lost 0 bases and 4 bases respectively, with 6 bases between them. The V gene's germline CDR1 is MGHRA and CDR2 YSYEKL. The CDR3 totals 13 residues.

The CDR3 loop reads CASSLVGGSSSWEQYF. CDR3 nucleotides: TGCGCCAGCAGCTTGGTGGGCGGGTCCTCAAGCTGGGAGCAGTACTTC. The chain is built from TRBV5-1 and TRBJ2-7, with D possibly TRBD2 on 5 matching bases. V was trimmed by 0 bases and J by 7 bases, leaving 20 bases between them. The CDR3 is 16 amino acids. In germline, CDR1 is SGHRS, CDR2 YFSETQ.

This chain links TRBV29-1 with TRBJ2-1, with 8 bases lining up with TRBD2. The CDR3 contains 13 residues. With 8 bases clipped from V and 10 bases from J, the junction kept 13 bases outside the gene matches. The V gene's germline CDR1 is SQVTM and CDR2 ANQGSEA. The CDR3 loop is CSLTAGDVQEQFF. For the CDR3, the DNA is TGCAGCCTTACAGCGGGAGATGTTCAGGAGCAGTTCTTC.

The gene calls are TRBV5-1 and TRBJ1-6; 7 bases are shared with TRBD1. Germline CDR1 reads SGHRS; CDR2 reads YFSETQ. J was trimmed by 10 bases and V by 0 bases; bases with no gene match: 10. The CDR3 is 16 amino acids. The DNA of the CDR3 is TGCGCCAGCAGCTTGGTAAAGCAGGGGGTGGCATCACCCCTCCACTTT. Its translation is CASSLVKQGVASPLHF.

The CDR3 region has the DNA TGTGCCAGCAGTTTCTCGGCAGGGGATTTCCACGAGCAGTACTTC. Translated, it gives CASSFSAGDFHEQYF. The chain uses TRBV28 and TRBJ2-7; D is possibly TRBD1 (6 bases). The CDR3 extends over 15 amino acids. Trimming stripped 3 bases from V and 5 bases from J, with 17 bases between. Germline V gene lookup returns CDR1 MDHEN and CDR2 SYDVKM. Based on the CDR3 plus reference TRBV28 and TRBJ2-7, the full variable domain is DVKVTQSSRYLVKRTGEKVFLECVQDMDHENMFWYRQDPGLGLRLIYFSYDVKMKEKGDIPEGYSVSREKKERFSLILESASTNQTSMYLCASSFSAGDFHEQYFGPGTRLTVT.

The chain links TRBV11-2 to TRBJ1-1; D remains ambiguous. Germline lookup yields CDR1 SGHAT and CDR2 FQNNGV. The CDR3 has 12 residues. Trimming left V 4 bases short and J 7 bases short, with 10 bases between. The CDR3 nucleotides read TGTGCCAGCAGCTCGCGGAGTTTTGAAGCTTTCTTT. It encodes CASSSRSFEAFF.

This rearrangement joins TRBV6-8 to TRBJ2-1; 13 nucleotides match TRBD2. Germline V gene data show CDR1 as MNHGY and CDR2 as SAAAGT. V lost 9 bases and J lost 2; bases outside the gene matches: 7. The CDR3 extends over 16 amino acids. CDR3 nucleotides: TGTGCCAGGATACTAGCGGGAGGGGGGACCTACAATGAGCAGTTCTTC. As protein: CARILAGGGTYNEQFF.

The rearrangement joins TRBV11-2 to TRBJ1-2; the match to TRBD1 covers 9 bases. CDR3 length: 16 residues. Germline-derived CDR1 and CDR2 are SGHAT and FQNNGV. With V trimmed by 4 bases and J by 4 bases, 10 bases remained unmatched. This CDR3 reads CASSSRETGGFYGYTF. CDR3 nucleotide sequence: TGTGCCAGCAGCTCCAGAGAGACAGGGGGTTTCTATGGCTACACCTTC.

This clone was counted once. For the CDR3, the DNA is TGTGCCAGCAGCGCGAGGGGTTCTAGCGGTTACAATGAGCAGTTCTTC. Its translation is CASSARGSSGYNEQFF. The chain joins TRBV9 to TRBJ2-1; 7 bases map to TRBD2. Germline CDR1 is SGDLS and CDR2 is YYNGEE. The V gene end was trimmed by 3 bases and the J gene end by 4 bases; junction bases not matched to a gene: 10. The CDR3 has 16 amino acids.

In this sample, this clone turned up once. This chain links TRBV19 with TRBJ1-4; D is ambiguous. Per germline, CDR1 LNHDA and CDR2 SQIVND (reference sequence). V was cut by 7 bases and J by 6 bases, with 12 bases left in between. The CDR3 has 13 residues. The CDR3 sequence is CASNPGWDEKLFF. The CDR3 region has the DNA TGTGCCAGTAACCCCGGGTGGGATGAAAAACTGTTTTTT.

This chain connects TRBV9 to TRBJ1-1; D call uncertain. V was cut by 0 bases and J by 1 base, with 7 bases left in between. The CDR3 extends over 14 amino acids. Germline CDR1 and CDR2: SGDLS and YYNGEE. CDR3 nucleotides: TGTGCCAGCAGCGTAGTGGCTCAGAACACTGAAGCTTTCTTT. It is translated as CASSVVAQNTEAFF.